A single sample gave rise to the 19 T cell receptor beta chains below, sequenced in a study of T cells after posttransplantation cyclophosphamide. Controls had myeloablative marrow grafts with methotrexate and calcineurin inhibitor, sampled at 1 year. TCRdb's table, derived via immunoSEQ multiplex PCR, lists solely in-frame clones and lacks some. This table has roughly 15,000 clones, approximately 78% appearing once. Source: PBMCs, taken 441 days after allogeneic stem cell transplant with calcineurin inhibitor and methotrexate. The receptor source for this set is a young adult male patient who received an allogeneic stem cell transplant from an unrelated donor, was CMV-positive, and had acute and chronic GVHD. The graft donor may be the source of some T cells.

The chain recombines TRBV27 with TRBJ1-4; tentative D call: TRBD1 (6 bases). V lost 7 bases to trimming and J lost 8 bases, with 14 bases between them. The CDR3 runs 13 residues. Per the germline V gene, CDR1 is MNHEY and CDR2 is SMNVEV (reference sequence). CDR3 in amino acids: CASTNRVGEKLFF. CDR3 coding DNA: TGTGCCAGCACGAACAGGGTTGGCGAAAAACTGTTTTTT.

The chain is built from TRBV5-8 and TRBJ2-5; 7 positions match TRBD1. V was clipped by 4 bases and J by 11 bases; unmatched bases: 8. CDR3 length: 12 amino acids. Germline loops: CDR1 SGHTS, CDR2 YDEGEE. CDR3 amino acids: CASSTRQGEQYF. CDR3 in DNA: TGTGCCAGCAGCACCCGACAGGGTGAGCAGTACTTC.

The chain uses TRBV28 and TRBJ1-4; 8 bases agree with TRBD1. CDR1 is MDHEN, CDR2 SYDVKM, per germline. The CDR3 totals 14 residues. V lost 6 bases and J lost 7; bases outside the gene matches: 7. This CDR3 is CASRSQGAGEKLFF. The CDR3 bases are TGTGCCAGCAGATCTCAGGGGGCTGGTGAAAAACTGTTTTTT. Using reference TRBV28 and TRBJ1-4 for the parts outside the CDR3, the full variable domain is DVKVTQSSRYLVKRTGEKVFLECVQDMDHENMFWYRQDPGLGLRLIYFSYDVKMKEKGDIPEGYSVSREKKERFSLILESASTNQTSMYLCASRSQGAGEKLFFGSGTQLSVL.

The chain couples TRBV7-2 to TRBJ2-7; 13 bases line up with TRBD2. The CDR3 extends over 17 amino acids. Trimming at V came to 5 bases and at J to 7 bases, leaving 14 bases not matched to a gene. The germline V gene has CDR1 SGHTA and CDR2 FQGNSA. CDR3 protein: CASSIHPELAGGEEQYF. As DNA, the CDR3 is TGTGCCAGCAGCATCCACCCAGAACTAGCGGGGGGGGAAGAGCAGTACTTC.

V and J are TRBV7-2 and TRBJ2-2; maybe TRBD2 (6 bases). Per the germline V gene, CDR1 is SGHTA and CDR2 is FQGNSA. CDR3 length equals 16 residues. The ends were cut back, 4 bases at V and 1 base at J, with 13 bases in the middle. The CDR3 region has the DNA TGTGCCAGCAGCTCTTGGGGGACTCAGAACACCGGGGAGCTGTTTTTT. Translating it yields CASSSWGTQNTGELFF.

The CDR3 protein is CASSYPSRSTEAFF. CDR3 DNA sequence: TGTGCCAGCAGTTACCCTAGTCGATCCACTGAAGCTTTCTTT. The V call is TRBV6-6, the J call TRBJ1-1, with D hard to call. This CDR3 has 14 amino acids. In germline, CDR1 is MNHNY, CDR2 SVGAGI (reference sequence). V dropped 2 bases and J dropped 4 bases, with 11 bases sitting between them.

This rearrangement joins TRBV6-5 to TRBJ1-2; D possibly corresponds to TRBD1 (6 bases). The CDR3 has 15 residues. V lost 5 bases, J lost 0 bases, and 13 bases lay in between. Per the germline V gene, CDR1 is MNHEY and CDR2 is SVGAGI. CDR3 loop: CASSGTDRANYGYTF. CDR3 in DNA: TGTGCCAGCAGTGGAACGGACAGAGCTAACTATGGCTACACCTTC.

This chain joins TRBV2 and TRBJ2-5; unclear D gene. The length of the CDR3 is 14 residues. CDR1 is SNHLY and CDR2 is FYNNEI in the germline V gene. Trimming shortened V by 4 bases and J by 2 bases, and 11 bases separated the two germline ends. CDR3 sequence (DNA): TGTGCCAGCAGTGGAGGCAGCACGCAAGAGACCCAGTACTTC. This gives the protein CASSGGSTQETQYF.

The chain carries TRBV2 and TRBJ2-5; 12 positions match TRBD2. After removal of 7 bases from V and 4 bases from J, the junction contained 10 bases not matched to a gene. Germline V lookup: CDR1 SNHLY, CDR2 FYNNEI. The CDR3 sequence is 16 residues long. CDR3 residues: CASTWASGGAGETQYF. DNA of the CDR3: TGTGCCAGCACCTGGGCTAGCGGGGGGGCTGGAGAGACCCAGTACTTC.

This clone appeared once. This chain joins TRBV14 and TRBJ2-7; D is perhaps TRBD2 (5 bases). The CDR3 sequence is 13 residues long. V lost 4 bases and J lost 3, with 10 bases in between. Germline V gene data show CDR1 as SGHDN and CDR2 as FVKESK. Here the CDR3 reads CASSRHGNYEQYF. The CDR3 DNA follows: TGTGCCAGCAGCCGCCACGGGAACTACGAGCAGTACTTC.

This clone has only one observation. The gene calls are TRBV5-5 and TRBJ1-2; the match to TRBD1 covers 7 bases. V lost 2 bases and J lost 2; bases outside the gene matches: 3. CDR1 is SGHKS, CDR2 YYEKEE, per germline (reference sequence). The CDR3 length is 14 residues. CDR3 amino acids: CASSFAGQNYGYTF. In DNA, the CDR3 is TGTGCCAGCAGCTTTGCGGGACAGAACTATGGCTACACCTTC.

The chain uses TRBV27 and TRBJ2-3; possible D gene TRBD1, 6 bases. Germline-derived CDR1 and CDR2 are MNHEY and SMNVEV (reference sequence). The CDR3 consists of 16 residues. Trimming shortened V by 6 bases and J by 2 bases, and 18 bases separated the two germline ends. The CDR3 protein is CASRYRGHLLTDTQYF. The DNA for the CDR3 is TGTGCCAGCAGATATAGGGGACACCTCCTCACAGATACGCAGTATTTT.

V and J are TRBV28 and TRBJ1-5, with D tentatively TRBD1 (6 bases). V lost 6 bases and J 0 bases, leaving 21 bases between the germline ends. Germline CDR1 and CDR2: MDHEN and SYDVKM. The CDR3 totals 18 residues. CDR3 protein: CASSLSHGRGFSNQPQHF. CDR3 nucleotide sequence: TGTGCCAGCAGCTTAAGTCATGGCAGGGGTTTTAGCAATCAGCCCCAGCATTTT.

The chain links TRBV7-2 to TRBJ2-5, with 10 bases identical to TRBD1. The junction had 10 bases not matched to a gene; V was cut back by 1 base and J by 5 bases. The CDR3 sequence is 17 residues long. The germline CDR1 and CDR2 sequences are SGHTA and FQGNSA. CDR3 nucleotide sequence: TGTGCCAGCAGCTTAGGCGGGACAGGGGTGATCAAGGAGACCCAGTACTTC. This sequence encodes CASSLGGTGVIKETQYF.

This rearrangement joins TRBV4-3 to TRBJ1-6; D gene uncertain. The CDR3 extends over 14 amino acids. CDR1 and CDR2 from the germline V gene are LGHNA and YSLEER. Trimming cost V 4 bases and J 10 bases, with 14 bases left between them. CDR3 sequence: CASSPEADGSPLHF. CDR3 nucleotides: TGCGCCAGCAGCCCCGAGGCAGACGGATCACCCCTCCACTTT.

CDR3 region: CASSGVETGPQSTEAFF. CDR3 DNA sequence: TGTGCCAGCAGTGGGGTGGAGACAGGGCCCCAAAGCACTGAAGCTTTCTTT. J is TRBJ1-1 and V is TRBV28, with 7 bases lining up with TRBD1. Germline V gene data show CDR1 as MDHEN and CDR2 as SYDVKM. The V gene end was trimmed by 5 bases and the J gene end by 4 bases; junction bases not matched to a gene: 16. CDR3 size: 17 residues.

V usage is TRBV9 and J usage is TRBJ2-1; 8 bases are a match to TRBD2. With 3 bases clipped from V and 7 bases from J, the junction kept 6 bases outside the gene matches. Germline CDR1 SGDLS, CDR2 YYNGEE. The CDR3 totals 14 residues. The DNA for the CDR3 is TGTGCCAGCAGCGCTGTCGGGGGGGCGAATGAGCAGTTCTTC. It codes for CASSAVGGANEQFF.

The chain has TRBV27 and TRBJ2-7, with a tentative D call TRBD1 (6 bases). CDR3 length: 16 residues. Germline V gene lookup returns CDR1 MNHEY and CDR2 SMNVEV (reference sequence). Trimming took 6 bases from V and 0 from J, leaving 18 bases between them. CDR3 protein: CASRSTQTGSSYEQYF. CDR3 bases: TGTGCCAGCAGGAGTACCCAAACAGGGAGCTCCTACGAGCAGTACTTC.

The genes are TRBV30 and TRBJ2-7, with 12 bases fitting TRBD2. The CDR3 has 16 residues. J was trimmed by 4 bases and V by 1 base; bases with no gene match: 8. The germline V gene encodes CDR1 GTSNPN and CDR2 SVGIG (reference sequence). This CDR3 is CAWSGLAGDTFYEQYF. CDR3 sequence (DNA): TGTGCCTGGAGTGGACTAGCGGGAGATACTTTTTACGAGCAGTACTTC.